The source of this T cell receptor beta chain is a study of regulatory T cells in long-lasting Graves disease. Study-wide results and limits: Persistent Graves' disease cases displayed lower TCR diversity than newly diagnosed ones.

The sample's time point: newly diagnosed GD, antithyroid drugs for less than 3 months. Extracted RNA from PBMCs served as the source of the TCR library. Through Arm-PCR of CDR3 regions and iRepertoire HTBI primers, TCR beta libraries were built. TCRdb re-called the multiplex PCR reads through MiXCR, storing one row per CDR3 protein. The sample holds fewer than 350,000 distinct CDR3 sequences, about 18% seen once. Per the germline V gene, CDR1 is SGHVS and CDR2 is FQNEAQ. The CDR3 length is 15 residues. With V trimmed by 5 bases and J by 2 bases, 8 bases remained unmatched. Remarks on this clonotype: Its antigen is still unknown.

This sequence joins TRBV7-8 and TRBJ2-5; 7 bases line up with TRBD2. The origin of this receptor is a female donor with Graves disease. The sample in question was peripheral blood mononuclear cells (PBMCs), obtained at new diagnosis, from a patient treated with antithyroid drugs. The CDR3 spells CASSGEGFYQETQYF. CDR3 DNA sequence: TGTGCCAGCAGCGGGGAGGGCTTTTATCAAGAGACCCAGTACTTC. Complete variable domain (other parts from reference TRBV7-8 and TRBJ2-5): GAGVSQSPRYKVAKRGQDVALRCDPISGHVSLFWYQQALGQGPEFLTYFQNEAQLDKSGLPSDRFFAERPEGSVSTLKIQRTQQEDSAVYLCASSGEGFYQETQYFGPGTRLLVL.